The source of this T cell receptor beta chain is a study of blood T cell repertoires in COVID-19. Study at large: Sites across the United States, Italy and Spain contributed samples from acute and convalescent COVID-19. T cells, B-cell-depleted T cells, or PBMCs supplied cDNA or gDNA.

TCRdb keeps only in-frame clones here, not all; method: immunoSEQ multiplex PCR. The sample consists of about 99,000 clones, around 82% of them appearing once. In germline, CDR1 is MRHNA, CDR2 SNTAGT. V shed 5 bases and J 2 bases; nucleotides not matched to a gene: 2. The length of the CDR3 is 13 residues. This clonotype originated in a human donor in a cohort sampled during active or convalescent COVID-19. V and J are TRBV6-4 and TRBJ1-2, with 7 positions matching TRBD1. The sequenced material came from peripheral blood. CDR3 amino acids: CASSPGQNYGYTF. In nucleotides, the CDR3 is TGTGCCAGCAGTCCGGGACAGAACTATGGCTACACCTTC.